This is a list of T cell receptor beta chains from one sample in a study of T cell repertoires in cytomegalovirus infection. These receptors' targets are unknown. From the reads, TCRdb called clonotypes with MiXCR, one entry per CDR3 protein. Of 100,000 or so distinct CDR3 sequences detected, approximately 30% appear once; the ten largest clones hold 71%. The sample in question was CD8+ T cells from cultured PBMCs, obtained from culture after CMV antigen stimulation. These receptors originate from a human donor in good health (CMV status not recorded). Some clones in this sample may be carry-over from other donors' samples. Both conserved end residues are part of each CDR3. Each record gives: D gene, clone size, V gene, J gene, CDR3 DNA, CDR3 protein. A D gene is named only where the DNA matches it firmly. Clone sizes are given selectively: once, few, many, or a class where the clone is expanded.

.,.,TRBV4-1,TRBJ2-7,TGCGCCAGCAGCCAAGAGTTAGGGTTCTACGAGCAGTACTTC,CASSQELGFYEQYF
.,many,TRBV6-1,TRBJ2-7,TGTGCCAGCAGTACTCCAGGCTACGAGCAGTACTTC,CASSTPGYEQYF
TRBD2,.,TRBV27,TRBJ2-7,TGTGCCAGCAGGGCCCGGGCGACTAGCCCCTACGAGCAGTACTTC,CASRARATSPYEQYF
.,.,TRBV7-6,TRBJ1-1,TGTGCCAGCAGGTTGGGGATCGCAACCACTGAAGCTTTCTTT,CASRLGIATTEAFF
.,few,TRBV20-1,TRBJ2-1,TGCAGTGCTAGAGCCGAAACTCCAGGGGACTTCTCAGGGGAGCAGTTCTTC,CSARAETPGDFSGEQFF
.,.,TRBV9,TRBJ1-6,TGTGCCAGCAGCGTAGCTACCGGAAATTCACCCCTCCACTTT,CASSVATGNSPLHF
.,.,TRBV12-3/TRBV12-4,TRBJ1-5,TGTGTCAGCAGTCAAGGGGTCAATCAGCCCCAGCATTTT,CVSSQGVNQPQHF
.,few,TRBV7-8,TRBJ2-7,TGTGCCAGCAGCTTAGGCCGGATGTACGAGCAGTACTTC,CASSLGRMYEQYF
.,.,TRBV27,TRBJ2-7,TGTGCCAGCAGTCCAAGCGCGGGGCAAGGGTACGAGCAGTACTTC,CASSPSAGQGYEQYF
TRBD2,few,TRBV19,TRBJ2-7,TGTGCCAGTAGCAACCTACGACTAGCGGCGTTTGGGGAGCAGTACTTC,CASSNLRLAAFGEQYF
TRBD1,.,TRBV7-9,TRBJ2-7,TGTGCCAGCAGCTTAGCGACGACAGGGGCCTACGAGCAGTACTTC,CASSLATTGAYEQYF
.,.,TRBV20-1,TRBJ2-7,TGCAGTGCTAGCAGCCGGGGCCCCTTATTAGAGCAGTACTTC,CSASSRGPLLEQYF